Sequencing of this T cell receptor (beta chain) was carried out in a study of vaccination and CD4 T cells after COVID-19. Trimming removed 5 bases at V and 6 bases at J, with 7 bases between. Germline CDR1 and CDR2: SQVTM and ANQGSEA. The CDR3 contains 10 residues. The assay that was used to sequence DNA from cultured CD4+ T cells was the Oncomine TCR Beta short-read assay. TCRdb called the PCR reads again in MiXCR, with one record for every CDR3 protein. The profile shows 9,900 or so distinct CDR3 sequences, roughly half of them singletons. Treatment denoted: roughly ten-day PBMC culture with coronavirus spike peptide pools or control peptides (ViraFEST assay). With respect to this clonotype: Its antigen is not identified.

The sample was CD4+ T cells from blood, cultured in vitro. The clonotype was recovered from a human donor who had recovered from COVID-19. The chain has TRBV29-1 and TRBJ1-2; D remains unclear. In DNA form, the CDR3 reads TGCAGCGTTTTTAGGGATGGCTACACCTTC. Protein sequence: CSVFRDGYTF.